A selection of T cell receptor beta chains follows, all from one sample in a study of T cells after somatic rescue of genetic block. Profiling relied on immunoSEQ multiplex PCR, and the TCRdb table lists in-frame clones only, not all of them. Of 110,000 or so clones listed, about nine tenths were seen once; the top ten hold roughly 1.5%. Material for sequencing was peripheral blood mononuclear cells (PBMCs). These receptors were obtained from a woman aged 18-35 years. CDR3s include the opening cysteine and the closing phenylalanine or tryptophan. A D gene is named only where the DNA matches it firmly. Rows may omit the clone size; those that give it use once, few, many or a size class.

D	J	size	V	CDR3	DNA
-	TRBJ1-4	-	TRBV15	CATSRGILSTNEKLFF	TGTGCCACCAGCAGAGGGATCCTCTCAACTAATGAAAAACTGTTTTTT
TRBD1	TRBJ2-2	-	TRBV15	CATSSAGTGDTGELFF	TGTGCCACCAGCAGTGCCGGGACAGGAGACACCGGGGAGCTGTTTTTT
-	TRBJ2-3	-	TRBV7-3	CASSLRPSTTDTQYF	TGTGCCAGCAGCTTAAGGCCCAGCACCACAGATACGCAGTATTTT
-	TRBJ2-5	-	TRBV5-6	CASSFVAGDMHF	TGTGCCAGCAGCTTTGTTGCGGGGGACATGCACTTC
-	TRBJ2-4	-	TRBV6-5	CASTPGTEKGIQYF	TGTGCCAGCACCCCAGGGACGGAGAAAGGCATTCAGTACTTC
-	TRBJ2-7	-	TRBV10-3	CAIREDLYEQYF	TGTGCCATCAGGGAGGATCTCTACGAGCAGTACTTC
-	TRBJ2-3	-	TRBV9	CASSVSAVSTDTQYF	TGTGCCAGCAGCGTATCAGCGGTTAGCACAGATACGCAGTATTTT
-	TRBJ1-4	-	TRBV11-3	CASSPRATNEKLFF	TGTGCCAGCAGCCCTCGGGCAACTAATGAAAAACTGTTTTTT
TRBD1	TRBJ2-7	-	TRBV27	CASSRGSYEQYF	TGTGCCAGCAGCAGGGGGTCGTACGAGCAGTACTTC
TRBD2	TRBJ2-3	-	TRBV7-2	CASSYRGGKADTQYF	TGTGCCAGCAGCTACCGCGGGGGAAAGGCAGATACGCAGTATTTT
TRBD1	TRBJ1-5	few	TRBV19	CASRQGAQPQHF	TGTGCCAGCAGACAGGGGGCGCAGCCCCAGCATTTT
-	TRBJ1-6	-	TRBV11-2	CASSLEGDSPLHF	TGTGCCAGCAGCTTAGAGGGAGATTCACCCCTCCACTTT
TRBD1	TRBJ2-2	-	TRBV19	CASSRAPDRGRGGELFF	TGTGCCAGTAGTAGGGCCCCGGACAGGGGGCGAGGCGGGGAGCTGTTTTTT
-	TRBJ1-1	-	TRBV27	CASSWTGRGTEAFF	TGTGCCAGCAGTTGGACGGGGAGAGGCACTGAAGCTTTCTTT
-	TRBJ1-2	-	TRBV13	CASSQWRGSGYTF	TGTGCCAGCAGCCAATGGAGGGGCTCTGGCTACACCTTC
-	TRBJ2-1	-	TRBV5-1	CASSLTSSSYNEQFF	TGCGCCAGCAGCTTGACAAGCAGCTCCTACAATGAGCAGTTCTTC
-	TRBJ1-1	-	TRBV7-9	CASSLGGGGLTEAFF	TGTGCCAGCAGCTTAGGGGGTGGTGGGTTGACTGAAGCTTTCTTT
TRBD1	TRBJ2-6	-	TRBV7-9	CASSTRQGTSGANVLTF	TGTGCCAGCAGCACCCGACAGGGGACCTCTGGGGCCAACGTCCTGACTTTC
-	TRBJ2-7	-	TRBV7-7	CASSPGLSYEQYF	TGTGCCAGCAGCCCTGGGCTATCCTACGAGCAGTACTTC
-	TRBJ1-2	-	TRBV2	CASTDGGYNYGYTF	TGTGCCAGCACCGACGGGGGTTATAACTATGGCTACACCTTC
-	TRBJ1-5	-	TRBV7-8	CASSLQGQSNQPQHF	TGTGCCAGCAGCCTACAAGGTCAAAGCAATCAGCCCCAGCATTTT
-	TRBJ2-3	-	TRBV7-2	CASSLAIRTSTDTQYF	TGTGCCAGCAGCTTAGCGATACGGACTAGCACAGATACGCAGTATTTT
TRBD1	TRBJ1-1	-	TRBV5-6	CASRSQGGPEAFF	TGTGCCAGCCGGTCCCAGGGGGGCCCTGAAGCTTTCTTT
-	TRBJ2-4	-	TRBV2	CASSEASRGTKPNIQYF	TGTGCCAGCAGTGAAGCTAGCAGAGGGACAAAGCCCAACATTCAGTACTTC
TRBD1	TRBJ1-2	-	TRBV5-1	CASSSGQAGDYGYTF	TGCGCCAGCAGCTCAGGACAGGCGGGAGACTATGGCTACACCTTC
-	TRBJ1-3	-	TRBV11-2	CASSLASVVPGNTIYF	TGTGCCAGCAGCTTAGCATCCGTAGTCCCTGGAAACACCATATATTTT
TRBD1	TRBJ2-1	-	TRBV6-1	CASSAGTGEYNEQFF	TGTGCCAGCAGCGCCGGGACAGGAGAATACAATGAGCAGTTCTTC
TRBD1	TRBJ1-2	-	TRBV30	CAWSVARGLGYTF	TGTGCCTGGAGTGTGGCCAGGGGGCTTGGCTACACCTTC
-	TRBJ2-1	-	TRBV7-9	CASSLAPQGYEQFF	TGTGCCAGCAGCTTAGCGCCGCAGGGCTATGAGCAGTTCTTC
-	TRBJ2-7	-	TRBV10-1	CASSEDGRRYEQYF	TGCGCCAGCAGTGAGGATGGCAGGAGGTACGAGCAGTACTTC
-	TRBJ2-5	once	TRBV7-2	CASSLAGGPGTQYF	TGTGCCAGCAGCTTAGCCGGGGGGCCTGGGACCCAGTACTTC
TRBD1	TRBJ2-1	-	TRBV11-2	CASSLDWGQGRHEQFF	TGTGCCAGCAGCTTAGATTGGGGACAGGGGCGGCATGAGCAGTTCTTC
TRBD1	TRBJ2-7	-	TRBV29-1	CSVLTTGRGF	TGCAGCGTCCTGACGACAGGGAGAGGCTTC
-	TRBJ1-3	once	TRBV6-6	CASSYRGREGNTIYF	TGTGCCAGCAGTTACCGGGGGCGAGAGGGAAACACCATATATTTT
-	TRBJ1-1	-	TRBV30	CAWSGGILAFF	TGTGCCTGGAGTGGAGGGATTCTAGCTTTCTTT
-	TRBJ2-1	-	TRBV19	CASSPGRGYNEQFF	TGTGCCAGTAGTCCGGGACGAGGCTACAATGAGCAGTTCTTC
TRBD2	TRBJ2-1	-	TRBV9	CASRRLAGGSYGNNEQFF	TGTGCCAGCAGACGGCTAGCGGGGGGGTCCTACGGTAACAATGAGCAGTTCTTC
-	TRBJ2-1	-	TRBV30	CAWSVLEVGEQFF	TGTGCCTGGAGTGTACTGGAGGTAGGAGAGCAGTTCTTC
-	TRBJ2-2	few	TRBV7-6	CASSLGAGLSNTGELFF	TGTGCCAGCAGCTTGGGGGCGGGCTTATCGAACACCGGGGAGCTGTTTTTT
-	TRBJ2-7	-	TRBV7-6	CASSLGTARSYEQYF	TGTGCCAGCAGCTTAGGGACCGCCCGTTCCTACGAGCAGTACTTC
TRBD1	TRBJ2-7	once	TRBV28	CASQRTGVKPYEQYF	TGTGCCAGCCAGAGGACAGGGGTTAAACCCTACGAGCAGTACTTC
-	TRBJ2-7	-	TRBV9	CASSPTVEAHEQYF	TGTGCCAGCAGCCCCACTGTGGAGGCCCACGAGCAGTACTTC